The 26 T cell receptor beta chains reported below all come from one sample, sequenced in a study of graft-versus-host responses after intestinal transplantation. Profiled with immunoSEQ multiplex PCR; TCRdb holds only in-frame clones, not every one. The repertoire consists of about 93,000 clones, with roughly four fifths occurring once and the leading ten covering more than 0.8%. Antigen specificity for these receptors is unknown. The input for sequencing was unstimulated CD4+ T cells sorted from spleen or lymph node cells, taken before intestinal transplant. The receptors come from a human donor who received an intestinal transplant.

The genes are TRBV28 and TRBJ1-2, with D perhaps TRBD1 (5 bases). This CDR3 is built from 12 residues. V shed 6 bases and J shed 4 bases, with 9 bases lying between them. Germline V gene sequence: CDR1 MDHEN, CDR2 SYDVKM. CDR3 DNA: TGTGCCAGCAGCTCAGACAGCTATGGCTACACCTTC. Its translation: CASSSDSYGYTF.

The V gene is TRBV5-6, the J gene TRBJ2-7, with 12 bases lining up with TRBD2. V shed 3 bases and J 7 bases; nucleotides not matched to a gene: 8. The V gene's germline CDR1 is SGHDT and CDR2 YYEEEE. This CDR3 is built from 15 residues. The CDR3 coding sequence is TGTGCCAGCAGCTGGGGGACTAGCGGGCTCGCGGAGCAGTACTTC. Amino acid sequence: CASSWGTSGLAEQYF.

The chain is built from TRBV5-4 and TRBJ2-1, with 8 nucleotides matching TRBD2. Germline loops: CDR1 SGHNT, CDR2 YYREEE (reference sequence). J gave up 4 bases and V 4 bases, and 7 bases lay outside the gene matches. The CDR3 runs to 15 residues. CDR3 bases: TGTGCCAGCAGCGGTCTAGCGGGCGGGTACAATGAGCAGTTCTTC. Residues: CASSGLAGGYNEQFF.

The chain carries TRBV5-1 and TRBJ2-5; a weak D match, TRBD2 (5 bases). CDR3 size: 16 residues. Trimming stripped 0 bases from V and 5 bases from J, with 17 bases between. The germline V gene has CDR1 SGHRS and CDR2 YFSETQ. CDR3 bases: TGCGCCAGCAGCTTGGTGGGTAGCGAGGACGGGGAGACCCAGTACTTC. Encoded protein: CASSLVGSEDGETQYF.

J is TRBJ1-6 and V is TRBV19; 8 bases agree with TRBD1. Trimming removed 5 bases from V and 2 bases from J; junction bases left unmatched: 8. CDR1 and CDR2 (germline): LNHDA, SQIVND (reference sequence). The CDR3 has 17 residues. Here the CDR3 DNA reads TGTGCCAGTAGTCGGACAGGGTTCGACCCCTATAATTCACCCCTCCACTTT. Its protein product is CASSRTGFDPYNSPLHF.

The J gene is TRBJ1-1, the V gene TRBV6-5; a weak D match, TRBD1 (6 bases). The CDR3 length is 14 residues. Trimming pared 0 bases from V and 3 bases from J, leaving 8 bases between. The germline V gene encodes CDR1 MNHEY and CDR2 SVGAGI. The CDR3 DNA sequence: TGTGCCAGCAGTTACTCGCGGGGGCACACTGAAGCTTTCTTT. Its protein is CASSYSRGHTEAFF.

The rearrangement joins TRBV18 to TRBJ2-5; a weak D match, TRBD1 (5 bases). The CDR3 has 15 amino acids. V lost 2 bases, J lost 2 bases, and 12 bases lay in between. Per the germline V gene, CDR1 is KGHSH and CDR2 is LQKENI. CDR3 sequence reads: CASSPNQGMQETQYF. The CDR3 nucleotides are TGTGCCAGCTCACCAAATCAGGGTATGCAAGAGACCCAGTACTTC.

The chain links TRBV28 to TRBJ1-2, with TRBD1 matching 7 bases. Per the germline V gene, CDR1 is MDHEN and CDR2 is SYDVKM. V shed 0 bases, J shed 10 bases, and the junction held 8 bases outside the gene matches. The CDR3 totals 14 residues. CDR3 protein: CASSLWDLQGFYTF. CDR3 in DNA: TGTGCCAGCAGTTTATGGGACCTACAGGGGTTCTACACCTTC.

The rearrangement uses TRBV7-3 and TRBJ2-7; weak D call: TRBD2 (6 bases). CDR3 size: 15 residues. Germline CDR1 reads SGHTA; CDR2 reads FQGTGA. Trimming shortened V by 0 bases and J by 1 base, and 10 bases separated the two germline ends. CDR3 sequence (DNA): TGTGCCAGCAGCTTAACGGGGGGTTTTTCCTACGAGCAGTACTTC. The encoded protein is CASSLTGGFSYEQYF.

In its sample, this clone was seen a few times. The rearrangement links TRBV5-4 to TRBJ2-7, with 8 bases fitting TRBD2. Germline V gives CDR1 SGHNT, CDR2 YYREEE (reference sequence). The CDR3 contains 16 residues. V was clipped by 5 bases and J by 3 bases; unmatched bases: 13. In nucleotides, the CDR3 is TGTGCCAGCAGTCCGGGGAGGACGGGACTAGACTACGAGCAGTACTTC. This sequence encodes CASSPGRTGLDYEQYF. The full variable domain, with the rest looked up from reference TRBV5-4 and TRBJ2-7, is ETGVTQSPTHLIKTRGQQVTLRCSSQSGHNTVSWYQQALGQGPQFIFQYYREEENGRGNFPPRFSGLQFPNYSSELNVNALELDDSALYLCASSPGRTGLDYEQYFGPGTRLTVT.

By sample fraction, this clone is medium-sized. The chain links TRBV4-1 to TRBJ1-2, with D possibly TRBD1 on 6 matching bases. The CDR3 spans 14 residues. Trimming shortened V by 4 bases and J by 4 bases, and 13 bases separated the two germline ends. CDR1 is MGHRA, CDR2 YSYEKL, per germline. CDR3 sequence (DNA): TGCGCCAGCAGCCCCCGGGACATCCCCTATGGCTACACCTTC. It specifies CASSPRDIPYGYTF.

The gene calls are TRBV19 and TRBJ1-2; D not certain. The CDR3 consists of 13 residues. Trimming took 11 bases from V and 3 from J, leaving 16 bases between them. Germline assignment: CDR1 LNHDA and CDR2 SQIVND (reference sequence). CDR3 sequence reads: CAGRRAEDYGYTF. In nucleotides, the CDR3 is TGTGCCGGTCGACGAGCGGAGGACTATGGCTACACCTTC. Full variable domain (remainder filled in from reference TRBV19 and TRBJ1-2): DGGITQSPKYLFRKEGQNVTLSCEQNLNHDAMYWYRQDPGQGLRLIYYSQIVNDFQKGDIAEGYSVSREKKESFPLTVTSAQKNPTAFYLCAGRRAEDYGYTFGSGTRLTVV.

This chain joins TRBV28 and TRBJ2-3, with TRBD2 identical over 10 bases. The V gene end was trimmed by 5 bases and the J gene end by 1 base; junction bases not matched to a gene: 6. The V gene's germline CDR1 is MDHEN and CDR2 SYDVKM. This CDR3 region has 16 residues. The CDR3 region has the DNA TGTGCCAGCAGTCCCCTAGCGGGGGCTGGCACAGATACGCAGTATTTT. Translated, it gives CASSPLAGAGTDTQYF.

The rearrangement joins TRBV11-3 to TRBJ1-1; D unclear. The CDR3 spans 15 residues. Trimming pared 1 base from V and 4 bases from J, leaving 13 bases between. CDR1 and CDR2 (germline): SGHNT, YENEEA. The CDR3 spells CASSLGFGETTEAFF. As DNA, the CDR3 is TGTGCCAGCAGCTTAGGGTTCGGGGAGACCACTGAAGCTTTCTTT.

This clone is a singleton in its sample. In nucleotides, the CDR3 is TGTGCCAGCAGCGAAGCTGTTTCACCATACTCCTACGAGCAGTACTTC. This codes for CASSEAVSPYSYEQYF. This chain joins TRBV5-6 and TRBJ2-7; D unresolved. The germline V gene encodes CDR1 SGHDT and CDR2 YYEEEE. The CDR3 loop spans 16 amino acids. The V gene lost 4 bases and the J gene lost 0 bases, with 17 bases spanning the gap.

The V call is TRBV5-1, the J call TRBJ1-3, with D tentatively TRBD1 (6 bases). The CDR3 is 16 residues long. Germline CDR1 reads SGHRS; CDR2 reads YFSETQ. Trimming took off 3 bases at V and 0 bases at J, with 13 bases between the two ends. The DNA of the CDR3 is TGCGCCAGCAGCTCCACCGGACAGCTCTCTGGAAACACCATATATTTT. Translation gives CASSSTGQLSGNTIYF.

The rearrangement links TRBV28 to TRBJ2-3, with 8 bases fitting TRBD2. The germline V gene encodes CDR1 MDHEN and CDR2 SYDVKM. V gave up 5 bases and J gave up 2 bases; unmatched junction bases: 9. The CDR3 contains 16 residues. CDR3 sequence reads: CASSPWGLGLTDTQYF. The DNA of the CDR3 is TGTGCCAGCAGTCCATGGGGACTAGGACTCACAGATACGCAGTATTTT.

The J gene is TRBJ2-1, the V gene TRBV10-1; 16 positions match TRBD2. The germline CDR1 and CDR2 sequences are WNHNN and SYGVQD (reference sequence). With V trimmed by 5 bases and J by 4 bases, 8 bases remained unmatched. The length of the CDR3 is 18 residues. Written as DNA, the CDR3 is TGCGCCAGCAGTAAGGCGGGACTAGCGGGAGGGCCATACAATGAGCAGTTCTTC. This sequence encodes CASSKAGLAGGPYNEQFF.

V gene TRBV6-5 combines with J gene TRBJ2-5; 7 bases agree with TRBD1. The CDR3 runs to 15 residues. Losses at the gene ends were 2 bases for V and 0 bases for J; bases not matched to a gene: 3. Germline CDR1 reads MNHEY; CDR2 reads SVGAGI. CDR3 residues: CASSYHDRDQETQYF. CDR3 nucleotide sequence: TGTGCCAGCAGTTACCACGACAGGGACCAAGAGACCCAGTACTTC.

This clone was seen just once. This chain links TRBV11-2 with TRBJ2-2; TRBD2 might be the D (5 bases). CDR1 is SGHAT, CDR2 FQNNGV, per germline. Between the trimmed V and J ends, which lost 11 bases and 4 bases, there was a span of 23 bases. The length of the CDR3 is 16 residues. Here the CDR3 DNA reads TGTGCCCCCAAGATTCGAGGCCCGAGGGCCACCGGGGAGCTGTTTTTT. This translates into CAPKIRGPRATGELFF.

V and J are TRBV5-1 and TRBJ2-1, with 9 bases identical to TRBD1. The CDR3 spans 15 residues. Per germline, CDR1 SGHRS and CDR2 YFSETQ. The V gene end was trimmed by 2 bases and the J gene end by 5 bases; junction bases not matched to a gene: 5. CDR3 coding DNA: TGCGCCAGCAGCTTACAGGGGGCGCGTCACAATGAGCAGTTCTTC. This translates into CASSLQGARHNEQFF.

J is TRBJ2-7 and V is TRBV27, with 7 bases that match TRBD2. The CDR3 length is 15 residues. Trimming took 3 bases from V and 0 from J; bases not matched to a gene: 5. Germline CDR1 reads MNHEY; CDR2 reads SMNVEV (reference sequence). Written as DNA, the CDR3 is TGTGCCAGCAGTTTGAATCCTAGCGGCTCCTACGAGCAGTACTTC. This sequence encodes CASSLNPSGSYEQYF.

The rearrangement links TRBV2 to TRBJ1-2; 8 bases agree with TRBD1. The CDR3 runs to 15 residues. Germline assignment: CDR1 SNHLY and CDR2 FYNNEI. V shed 10 bases and J 4 bases; nucleotides not matched to a gene: 14. CDR3 nucleotide sequence: TGTGCCACATCTCCGGACAGGGAATATCTCTATGGCTACACCTTC. As protein: CATSPDREYLYGYTF. The full variable domain, with the rest looked up from reference TRBV2 and TRBJ1-2, is EPEVTQTPSHQVTQMGQEVILRCVPISNHLYFYWYRQILGQKVEFLVSFYNNEISEKSEIFDDQFSVERPDGSNFTLKIRSTKLEDSAMYFCATSPDREYLYGYTFGSGTRLTVV.

The chain carries TRBV7-2 and TRBJ2-2; 9 nucleotides align to TRBD2. After removal of 3 bases from V and 6 bases from J, the junction contained 2 bases not matched to a gene. Germline CDR1 is SGHTA and CDR2 is FQGNSA. The CDR3 is made up of 14 amino acids. The DNA of the CDR3 is TGTGCCAGCAGCTTCCTAGCGGGGTCCGGGGAGCTGTTTTTT. Protein sequence: CASSFLAGSGELFF. Drawing the rest from reference TRBV7-2 and TRBJ2-2, the complete variable domain is GAGVSQSPSNKVTEKGKDVELRCDPISGHTALYWYRQSLGQGLEFLIYFQGNSAPDKSGLPSDRFSAERTGGSVSTLTIQRTQQEDSAVYLCASSFLAGSGELFFGEGSRLTVL.

In this sample, this clone turned up once. This chain connects TRBV4-2 to TRBJ1-3; D is ambiguous. V was cut by 8 bases and J by 0 bases, with 11 bases left in between. The CDR3 sequence is 14 residues long. The germline V gene encodes CDR1 LGHNA and CDR2 YNFKEQ. In nucleotides, the CDR3 is TGTGCCAGCCCTCGCGTAGTCTCTGGAAACACCATATATTTT. Its translation: CASPRVVSGNTIYF.

The chain uses TRBV9 and TRBJ2-3; 11 bases are a match to TRBD2. Germline assignment: CDR1 SGDLS and CDR2 YYNGEE. CDR3 length: 19 residues. With 0 bases clipped from V and 0 bases from J, the junction kept 9 bases outside the gene matches. CDR3 protein: CASSVAVASGRRSTDTQYF. The DNA for the CDR3 is TGTGCCAGCAGCGTAGCTGTGGCTAGCGGGAGGCGCAGCACAGATACGCAGTATTTT.